The 31 T cell receptor beta chains in this list originate from one sample, sequenced in a study of technical replicates of blood from several donors. Method: immunoSEQ multiplex PCR; TCRdb's copy keeps in-frame clones and lacks some. The table lists some 70,000 clones, about 97% of them singletons. Material: T cells isolated from PBMCs. These receptors all stem from a human donor in good health.

V gene TRBV9 combines with J gene TRBJ2-7; 14 bases map to TRBD2. Germline V gene lookup returns CDR1 SGDLS and CDR2 YYNGEE. The CDR3 is made up of 17 amino acids. The trim removed 3 bases at V and 6 bases at J, leaving 11 bases unmatched. The CDR3 sequence: CASSEWTGTSGRGEQYF. CDR3 coding DNA: TGTGCCAGCAGCGAGTGGACAGGGACTAGCGGGAGAGGCGAGCAGTACTTC.

The genes are TRBV19 and TRBJ1-5, with D perhaps matching TRBD1 (5 bases). The germline gives CDR1 LNHDA, CDR2 SQIVND (reference sequence). The CDR3 length is 16 residues. The V end was cut by 9 bases, the J end by 6 bases, with 24 bases between. In nucleotides, the CDR3 is TGTGCCAGGATTGCAGGGTACCCGCCCACGCCTCAGCCCCAGCATTTT. Its translation: CARIAGYPPTPQPQHF.

V and J are TRBV29-1 and TRBJ2-2; D is possibly TRBD1 (6 bases). V was cut by 5 bases and J by 3 bases, with 16 bases left in between. Germline loops: CDR1 SQVTM, CDR2 ANQGSEA. The CDR3 loop spans 15 amino acids. CDR3 in amino acids: CSVYRPGHYTGELFF. DNA of the CDR3: TGCAGCGTTTACAGACCGGGACACTACACCGGGGAGCTGTTTTTT.

The chain is built from TRBV4-2 and TRBJ2-7; TRBD2 aligns across 15 bases. From germline, CDR1 is LGHNA and CDR2 YNFKEQ. This CDR3 has 17 residues. V gave up 0 bases and J gave up 6 bases; unmatched junction bases: 6. In DNA, the CDR3 is TGTGCCAGCAGCCAAGAAAGGACTAGCGGGAGGGAGGGCGAGCAGTACTTC. Encoded protein: CASSQERTSGREGEQYF.

The chain joins TRBV29-1 to TRBJ2-1, with no clear D. CDR1 and CDR2 from the germline V gene are SQVTM and ANQGSEA. With 2 bases removed from V and 9 bases from J, the gap between germline ends came to 5 bases. The CDR3 sequence is 10 residues long. The CDR3 here is CSVELLEQFF. The CDR3 DNA reads as TGCAGCGTTGAACTTCTTGAGCAGTTCTTC.

This chain connects TRBV4-1 to TRBJ2-2, with D maybe TRBD2 (5 bases). Germline V gene data show CDR1 as MGHRA and CDR2 as YSYEKL. There are 15 residues in the CDR3. V dropped 0 bases and J dropped 5 bases, with 10 bases sitting between them. The CDR3 region has the DNA TGCGCCAGCAGCCAAGAAAGGTCGGGGACCGGGGAGCTGTTTTTT. Translated: CASSQERSGTGELFF.

The chain has TRBV15 and TRBJ1-5; D not certain. V lost 3 bases and J lost 7, with 10 bases in between. This CDR3 comprises 13 residues. The germline CDR1 and CDR2 sequences are LNHNV and YYDKDF (reference sequence). DNA for the CDR3: TGTGCCACCAGCAGTGGCCCAATGCAGCCCCAGCATTTT. Protein: CATSSGPMQPQHF.

CDR3: CASSWDRAQPQHF. DNA for the CDR3: TGTGCCAGCAGCTGGGACAGAGCCCAGCCCCAGCATTTT. V is TRBV13 and J is TRBJ1-5, with 7 bases identical to TRBD1. The CDR3 runs 13 residues. CDR1 and CDR2 (germline): PRHDT, FYEKMQ (reference sequence). J was trimmed by 7 bases and V by 4 bases; bases with no gene match: 4.

The CDR3 spells CASEKGRAYGYTF. The DNA for the CDR3 is TGTGCCAGCGAAAAGGGGAGGGCCTATGGCTACACCTTC. The chain carries TRBV6-1 and TRBJ1-2, with D perhaps TRBD1 (5 bases). This CDR3 has 13 amino acids. Trimming took 8 bases from V and 4 from J, leaving 14 bases between them. Germline CDR1 and CDR2: MNHNS and SASEGT.

The chain combines TRBV6-6 with TRBJ2-7; TRBD1 aligns across 8 bases. CDR3 length equals 13 residues. Trimming removed 10 bases from V and 2 bases from J; junction bases left unmatched: 7. Germline CDR1 MNHNY, CDR2 SVGAGI (reference sequence). CDR3 protein: CATTDRGPYEQYF. The CDR3 DNA reads as TGTGCCACCACAGACAGGGGTCCCTACGAGCAGTACTTC.

The rearrangement joins TRBV7-3 to TRBJ1-2; no definite D call. This CDR3 has 16 amino acids. Per the germline V gene, CDR1 is SGHTA and CDR2 is FQGTGA. V lost 8 bases to trimming and J lost 8 bases, with 27 bases between them. CDR3 loop: CASGQMQSVKLGGYTF. CDR3 nucleotide sequence: TGTGCCAGCGGCCAAATGCAGTCAGTTAAACTGGGCGGCTACACCTTC.

The CDR3 region has the DNA TGCGCCAGCAGCCCCCAGGACACAAACTATGGCTACACCTTC. Translated: CASSPQDTNYGYTF. V gene TRBV5-1 combines with J gene TRBJ1-2; perhaps TRBD1 as D (5 bases). CDR1 is SGHRS and CDR2 is YFSETQ in the germline V gene. This CDR3 has 14 residues. Between the trimmed V and J ends, which lost 4 bases and 2 bases, there was a span of 12 bases.

The gene calls are TRBV28 and TRBJ1-1, with TRBD1 as a possible D gene (6 bases). Germline-derived CDR1 and CDR2 are MDHEN and SYDVKM. The V end was cut by 6 bases, the J end by 1 base, with 9 bases between. CDR3 length: 13 amino acids. The DNA of the CDR3 is TGTGCCAGCAGGGGGGCAGAGAACACTGAAGCTTTCTTT. Translation gives CASRGAENTEAFF.

The chain uses TRBV30 and TRBJ1-1; D unclear. There are 13 residues in the CDR3. Germline values: CDR1 GTSNPN, CDR2 SVGIG (reference sequence). V dropped 4 bases and J dropped 3 bases, with 12 bases sitting between them. The chain's CDR3 is CAWNSNRDTEAFF. In nucleotides, the CDR3 is TGTGCCTGGAATTCGAATCGAGACACTGAAGCTTTCTTT. Variable domain in full (rest from reference TRBV30 and TRBJ1-1): SQTIHQWPATLVQPVGSPLSLECTVEGTSNPNLYWYRQAAGRGLQLLFYSVGIGQISSEVPQNLSASRPQDRQFILSSKKLLLSDSGFYLCAWNSNRDTEAFFGQGTRLTVV.

J is TRBJ1-1 and V is TRBV6-1; 7 nucleotides line up with TRBD1. The germline CDR1 and CDR2 sequences are MNHNS and SASEGT. The V segment lost 5 bases and the J segment 1 base; nucleotides outside the gene matches: 4. This CDR3 is built from 14 residues. CDR3 residues: CASSWDSGNTEAFF. CDR3 bases: TGTGCCAGCAGTTGGGACAGCGGGAACACTGAAGCTTTCTTT.

The chain links TRBV11-3 to TRBJ1-2; D ambiguous. Per the germline V gene, CDR1 is SGHNT and CDR2 is YENEEA. Trimming removed 6 bases from V and 10 bases from J, with 18 bases in between. The CDR3 runs 13 residues. The CDR3 DNA is TGTGCCAGCAGGCTGCCGAGATCCCATGACTACACCTTC. It is translated as CASRLPRSHDYTF.

The CDR3 nucleotides read TGTGCCAGCAGCTTAAGCCTGGGACAGGGTAGGGAAAAACTGTTTTTT. Residues: CASSLSLGQGREKLFF. The V call is TRBV7-9, the J call TRBJ1-4, with TRBD1 matching over 9 bases. Germline trimming cut 2 bases from V and 8 bases from J; bases unmatched to any gene: 9. CDR3 length: 16 amino acids. CDR1 and CDR2 from the germline V gene are SEHNR and FQNEAQ (reference sequence).

The chain joins TRBV27 to TRBJ2-7; 7 bases are a match to TRBD1. J was trimmed by 2 bases and V by 5 bases; bases with no gene match: 12. This CDR3 has 16 residues. Germline V gives CDR1 MNHEY, CDR2 SMNVEV (reference sequence). CDR3 protein: CASSPWTGPSPYEQYF. The CDR3 DNA reads as TGTGCCAGCAGTCCTTGGACAGGACCATCCCCCTACGAGCAGTACTTC.

The chain has TRBV6-1 and TRBJ2-7, with D possibly being TRBD1 (5 bases). Trimming shortened V by 7 bases and J by 2 bases, and 15 bases separated the two germline ends. The V gene's germline CDR1 is MNHNS and CDR2 SASEGT. The CDR3 totals 14 residues. The CDR3 loop reads CASTVGRGTYEQYF. In nucleotides, the CDR3 is TGTGCCAGCACAGTGGGAAGGGGCACCTACGAGCAGTACTTC.

The rearrangement links TRBV9 to TRBJ1-3, with 7 nucleotides matching TRBD1. The junction had 13 bases not matched to a gene; V was cut back by 8 bases and J by 2 bases. The CDR3 is 16 amino acids. Germline CDR1 and CDR2: SGDLS and YYNGEE. The CDR3: CARFAPRGHTGNTIYF. In DNA form, the CDR3 reads TGTGCCAGATTCGCGCCAAGGGGGCATACTGGAAACACCATATATTTT.

The chain uses TRBV5-6 and TRBJ2-3; TRBD2 is a possible D gene (7 bases). This CDR3 comprises 15 residues. The V and J ends lost 4 bases and 4 bases respectively, with 16 bases between them. Per the germline V gene, CDR1 is SGHDT and CDR2 is YYEEEE. As DNA, the CDR3 is TGTGCCAGCAGCCACAGGGAGGGATGGGCAGATACGCAGTATTTT. The encoded protein is CASSHREGWADTQYF.

The chain is built from TRBV7-9 and TRBJ1-5; 7 bases align to TRBD1. CDR3 length: 15 amino acids. Germline V lookup: CDR1 SEHNR, CDR2 FQNEAQ (reference sequence). V dropped 5 bases and J dropped 1; count of bases not matched to a gene: 5. The chain's CDR3 is CASSPGRGSNQPQHF. CDR3 coding DNA: TGTGCCAGCAGCCCCGGCAGGGGGAGCAATCAGCCCCAGCATTTT. The whole variable domain, filled in from reference TRBV7-9 and TRBJ1-5, reads DTGVSQNPRHKITKRGQNVTFRCDPISEHNRLYWYRQTLGQGPEFLTYFQNEAQLEKSRLLSDRFSAERPKGSFSTLEIQRTEQGDSAMYLCASSPGRGSNQPQHFGDGTRLSIL.

This rearrangement joins TRBV19 to TRBJ1-3; TRBD1 matches 7 bases. The germline V gene has CDR1 LNHDA and CDR2 SQIVND (reference sequence). The CDR3 is 15 residues long. Trimming removed 1 base from V and 2 bases from J; junction bases left unmatched: 2. CDR3 coding DNA: TGTGCCAGTAGTATAGGGGACAGTCCTGGAAACACCATATATTTT. It is translated as CASSIGDSPGNTIYF.

The V and J genes are TRBV18 and TRBJ1-2; weak D call: TRBD1 (5 bases). V was cut by 6 bases and J by 1 base, with 18 bases left in between. Germline V gene data show CDR1 as KGHSH and CDR2 as LQKENI. This CDR3 is 16 amino acids long. DNA for the CDR3: TGTGCCAGCTCGCTCATAGGACAAGGAGTTAACTATGGCTACACCTTC. Translating gives CASSLIGQGVNYGYTF. Complete variable domain (other parts from reference TRBV18 and TRBJ1-2): NAGVMQNPRHLVRRRGQEARLRCSPMKGHSHVYWYRQLPEEGLKFMVYLQKENIIDESGMPKERFSAEFPKEGPSILRIQQVVRGDSAAYFCASSLIGQGVNYGYTFGSGTRLTVV.

The V gene is TRBV6-6, the J gene TRBJ1-5; 7 nucleotides agree with TRBD1. After removal of 5 bases from V and 6 bases from J, the junction contained 7 bases not matched to a gene. The CDR3 has 14 residues. In germline, CDR1 is MNHNY, CDR2 SVGAGI (reference sequence). CDR3 nucleotide sequence: TGTGCCAGCAGTCATCGAGGGGGCGGTCAGCCCCAGCATTTT. Translation gives CASSHRGGGQPQHF.

The chain carries TRBV7-9 and TRBJ1-1, with 9 bases matching TRBD1. The V and J ends lost 4 bases and 0 bases, in that order; junction bases with no gene match: 9. The germline CDR1 and CDR2 sequences are SEHNR and FQNEAQ (reference sequence). CDR3 length: 17 residues. For the CDR3, the DNA is TGTGCCAGCAGCTCCCTGGGGACAGGGAAATTGAACACTGAAGCTTTCTTT. Translating it yields CASSSLGTGKLNTEAFF.

The chain has TRBV19 and TRBJ1-5; 11 positions match TRBD1. V was clipped by 4 bases and J by 7 bases; unmatched bases: 9. This CDR3 has 16 amino acids. Looked up from germline, CDR1 is LNHDA and CDR2 is SQIVND (reference sequence). The CDR3: CASSTDRGRVWQPQHF. CDR3 nucleotides: TGTGCCAGTAGTACGGACAGGGGGCGCGTCTGGCAGCCCCAGCATTTT. The full variable domain, completed using reference TRBV19 and TRBJ1-5, is DGGITQSPKYLFRKEGQNVTLSCEQNLNHDAMYWYRQDPGQGLRLIYYSQIVNDFQKGDIAEGYSVSREKKESFPLTVTSAQKNPTAFYLCASSTDRGRVWQPQHFGDGTRLSIL.

The V call is TRBV2, the J call TRBJ2-3; the match to TRBD1 covers 7 bases. The CDR3 runs 16 residues. Germline assignment: CDR1 SNHLY and CDR2 FYNNEI. J lost 2 bases, V lost 5 bases, and 10 bases had no gene match. CDR3 sequence: CASSPRTGMVTDTQYF. In DNA form, the CDR3 reads TGTGCCAGCAGTCCTAGGACAGGAATGGTCACAGATACGCAGTATTTT.

CDR3 in DNA: TGTGCCTGGAGTGGGTTCGGACAGTATAATGAAAAACTGTTTTTT. This sequence encodes CAWSGFGQYNEKLFF. The chain combines TRBV30 with TRBJ1-4, with D perhaps TRBD1 (6 bases). V was cut by 1 base and J by 4 bases, with 13 bases left in between. This CDR3 contains 15 residues. Germline CDR1 is GTSNPN and CDR2 is SVGIG (reference sequence).

The rearrangement uses TRBV11-3 and TRBJ1-4, with D possibly being TRBD1 (6 bases). Trimming shortened V by 5 bases and J by 4 bases, and 8 bases separated the two germline ends. The CDR3 is made up of 13 amino acids. Germline CDR1 and CDR2: SGHNT and YENEEA. The DNA for the CDR3 is TGTGCCAGCAGCCGAGGGGGTAATGAAAAACTGTTTTTT. This gives the protein CASSRGGNEKLFF. The full variable domain, with the rest looked up from reference TRBV11-3 and TRBJ1-4, is EAGVVQSPRYKIIEKKQPVAFWCNPISGHNTLYWYLQNLGQGPELLIRYENEEAVDDSQLPKDRFSAERLKGVDSTLKIQPAELGDSAVYLCASSRGGNEKLFFGSGTQLSVL.

The chain uses TRBV10-3 and TRBJ2-3, with D possibly being TRBD2 (6 bases). Per the germline V gene, CDR1 is ENHRY and CDR2 is SYGVKD. This CDR3 spans 15 amino acids. Trimming stripped 1 base from V and 1 base from J, with 9 bases between. The chain's CDR3 is CAISELGTGTDTQYF. The CDR3 coding sequence is TGTGCCATCAGTGAGTTAGGGACTGGCACAGATACGCAGTATTTT.